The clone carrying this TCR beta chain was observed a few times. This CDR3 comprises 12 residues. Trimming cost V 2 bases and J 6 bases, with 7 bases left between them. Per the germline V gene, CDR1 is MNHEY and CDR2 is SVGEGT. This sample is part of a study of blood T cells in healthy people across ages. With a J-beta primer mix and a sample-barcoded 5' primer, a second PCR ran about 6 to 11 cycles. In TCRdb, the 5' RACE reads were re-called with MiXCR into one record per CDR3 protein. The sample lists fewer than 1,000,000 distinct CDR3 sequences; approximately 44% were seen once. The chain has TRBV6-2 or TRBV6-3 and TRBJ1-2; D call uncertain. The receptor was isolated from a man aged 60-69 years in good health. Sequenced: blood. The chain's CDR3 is CASSYLQNGYTF. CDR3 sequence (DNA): TGTGCCAGCAGTTACCTACAGAATGGCTACACCTTC.